Sequencing of this T cell receptor (beta chain) was carried out in a study of blood T cells in healthy people across ages. Germline V gene data show CDR1 as MNHEY and CDR2 as SMNVEV (reference sequence). This CDR3 comprises 16 residues. Trimming removed 5 bases from V and 3 bases from J, with 17 bases in between. It was with a sample-barcoded 5' primer and a J-beta primer mix that a second PCR of roughly 7 to 12 cycles was run. Each CDR3 protein is one row after TCRdb ran MiXCR on the 5' RACE reads. The sample shows about 900,000 distinct CDR3 sequences, around 46% of them seen only once. Points on this clonotype: Its target is not known.

The study's findings and limits: Relative to aged donors, long-lived donors carried more naive CD4+ cells and displayed higher diversity.

The V gene is TRBV27, the J gene TRBJ2-1; D might be TRBD1 or TRBD2, each matching 6 bases. The sequence came from a young man in good health. Sequenced: blood. The CDR3 coding sequence is TGTGCCAGCAGTGCCACGGAGGGGGGACACTACAATGAGCAGTTCTTC. It codes for CASSATEGGHYNEQFF.